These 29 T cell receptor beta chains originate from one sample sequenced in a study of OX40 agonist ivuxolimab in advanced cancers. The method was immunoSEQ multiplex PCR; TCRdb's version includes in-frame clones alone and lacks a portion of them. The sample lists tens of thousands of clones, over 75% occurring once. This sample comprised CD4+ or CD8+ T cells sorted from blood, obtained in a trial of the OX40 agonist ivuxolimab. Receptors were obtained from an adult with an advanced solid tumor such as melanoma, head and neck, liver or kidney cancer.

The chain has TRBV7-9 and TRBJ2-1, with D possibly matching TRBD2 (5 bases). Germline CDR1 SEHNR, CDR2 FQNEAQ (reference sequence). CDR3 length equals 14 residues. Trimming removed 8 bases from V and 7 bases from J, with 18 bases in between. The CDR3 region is CASDGGYIMNEQFF. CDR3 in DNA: TGTGCCAGCGACGGCGGGTATATTATGAATGAGCAGTTCTTC.

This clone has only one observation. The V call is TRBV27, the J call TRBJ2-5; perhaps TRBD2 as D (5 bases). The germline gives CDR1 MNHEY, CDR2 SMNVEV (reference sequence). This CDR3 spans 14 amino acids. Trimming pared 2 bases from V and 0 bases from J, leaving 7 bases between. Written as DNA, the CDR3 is TGTGCCAGCAGTTTAAGCGGTTACCAAGAGACCCAGTACTTC. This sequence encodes CASSLSGYQETQYF.

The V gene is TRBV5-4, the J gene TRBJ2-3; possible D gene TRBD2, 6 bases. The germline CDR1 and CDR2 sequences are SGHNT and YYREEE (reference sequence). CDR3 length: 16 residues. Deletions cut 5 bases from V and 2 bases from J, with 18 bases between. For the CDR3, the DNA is TGTGCCAGCAGTTCCCACGGCGGCGGGGACACAGATACGCAGTATTTT. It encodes CASSSHGGGDTDTQYF.

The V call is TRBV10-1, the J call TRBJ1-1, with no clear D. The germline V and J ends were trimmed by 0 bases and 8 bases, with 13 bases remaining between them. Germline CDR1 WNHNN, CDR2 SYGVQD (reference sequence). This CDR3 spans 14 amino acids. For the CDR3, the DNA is TGCGCCAGCAGTGAGTCGTATGGGTCAAGAGAAGCTTTCTTT. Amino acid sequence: CASSESYGSREAFF.

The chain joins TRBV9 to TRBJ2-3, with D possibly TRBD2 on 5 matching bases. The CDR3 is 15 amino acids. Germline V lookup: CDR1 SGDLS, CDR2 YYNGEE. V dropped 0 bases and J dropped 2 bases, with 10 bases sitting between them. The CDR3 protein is CASSVAEGSTDTQYF. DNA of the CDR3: TGTGCCAGCAGCGTAGCTGAGGGCTCCACAGATACGCAGTATTTT.

The CDR3 region is CASRAAGRAYEQYF. In DNA, the CDR3 is TGTGCCAGCAGGGCGGCAGGGAGGGCCTACGAGCAGTACTTC. The chain combines TRBV27 with TRBJ2-7, with TRBD2 matching 7 bases. CDR1 and CDR2 (germline): MNHEY, SMNVEV (reference sequence). Losses at the gene ends were 6 bases for V and 2 bases for J; bases not matched to a gene: 7. The CDR3 runs to 14 residues.

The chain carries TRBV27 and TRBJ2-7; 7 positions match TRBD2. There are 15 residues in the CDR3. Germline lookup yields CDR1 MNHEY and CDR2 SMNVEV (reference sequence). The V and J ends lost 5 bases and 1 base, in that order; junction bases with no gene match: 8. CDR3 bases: TGTGCCAGCAGTCCTCAGGGAGGGGAATCCTACGAGCAGTACTTC. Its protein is CASSPQGGESYEQYF.

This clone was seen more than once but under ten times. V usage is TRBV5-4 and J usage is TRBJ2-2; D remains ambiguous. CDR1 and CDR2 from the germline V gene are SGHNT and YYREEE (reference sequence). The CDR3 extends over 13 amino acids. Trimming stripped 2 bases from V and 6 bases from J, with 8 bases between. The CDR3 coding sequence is TGTGCCAGCAGCTTTTGGACCGCCGGGGAGCTGTTTTTT. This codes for CASSFWTAGELFF. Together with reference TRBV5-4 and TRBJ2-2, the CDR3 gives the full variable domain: ETGVTQSPTHLIKTRGQQVTLRCSSQSGHNTVSWYQQALGQGPQFIFQYYREEENGRGNFPPRFSGLQFPNYSSELNVNALELDDSALYLCASSFWTAGELFFGEGSRLTVL.

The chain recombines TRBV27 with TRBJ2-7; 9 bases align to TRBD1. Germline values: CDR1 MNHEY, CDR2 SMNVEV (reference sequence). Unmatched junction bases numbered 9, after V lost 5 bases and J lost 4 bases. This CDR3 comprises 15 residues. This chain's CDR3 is CASSPNPTGGYEQYF. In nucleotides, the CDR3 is TGTGCCAGCAGTCCAAACCCGACAGGGGGGTACGAGCAGTACTTC.

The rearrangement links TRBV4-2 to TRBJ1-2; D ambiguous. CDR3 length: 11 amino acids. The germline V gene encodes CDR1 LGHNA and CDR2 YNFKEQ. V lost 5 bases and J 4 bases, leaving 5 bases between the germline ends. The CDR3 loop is CASSNIYGYTF. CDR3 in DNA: TGTGCCAGCAGCAATATCTATGGCTACACCTTC.

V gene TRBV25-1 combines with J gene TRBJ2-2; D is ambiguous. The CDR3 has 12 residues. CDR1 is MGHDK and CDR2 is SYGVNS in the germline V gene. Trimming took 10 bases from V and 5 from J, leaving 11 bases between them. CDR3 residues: CATIHRTGELFF. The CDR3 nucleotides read TGTGCCACCATTCACAGAACCGGGGAGCTGTTTTTT.

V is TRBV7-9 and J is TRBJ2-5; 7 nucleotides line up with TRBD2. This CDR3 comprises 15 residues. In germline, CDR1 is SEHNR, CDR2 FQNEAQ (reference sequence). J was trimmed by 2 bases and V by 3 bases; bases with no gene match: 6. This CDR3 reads CASSLGWREQETQYF. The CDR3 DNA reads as TGTGCCAGCAGCTTGGGTTGGCGGGAGCAAGAGACCCAGTACTTC.

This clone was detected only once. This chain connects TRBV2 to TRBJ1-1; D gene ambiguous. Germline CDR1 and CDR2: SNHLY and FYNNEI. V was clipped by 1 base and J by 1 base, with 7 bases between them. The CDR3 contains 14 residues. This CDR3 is CASSEGAGNTEAFF. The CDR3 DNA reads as TGTGCCAGCAGTGAAGGGGCGGGGAACACTGAAGCTTTCTTT.

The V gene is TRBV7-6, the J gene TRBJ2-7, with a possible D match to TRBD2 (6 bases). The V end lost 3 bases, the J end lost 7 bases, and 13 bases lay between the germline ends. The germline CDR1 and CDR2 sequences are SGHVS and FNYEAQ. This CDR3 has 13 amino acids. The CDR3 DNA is TGTGCCAGCAGCTTGTCTCCGGGACTTGAGCAGTACTTC. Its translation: CASSLSPGLEQYF.

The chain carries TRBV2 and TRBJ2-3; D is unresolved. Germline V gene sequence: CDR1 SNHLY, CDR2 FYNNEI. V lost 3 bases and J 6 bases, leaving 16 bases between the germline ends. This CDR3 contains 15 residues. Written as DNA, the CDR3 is TGTGCCAGCAGTGAGCAGGTGACCTACGATGATACGCAGTATTTT. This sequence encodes CASSEQVTYDDTQYF.

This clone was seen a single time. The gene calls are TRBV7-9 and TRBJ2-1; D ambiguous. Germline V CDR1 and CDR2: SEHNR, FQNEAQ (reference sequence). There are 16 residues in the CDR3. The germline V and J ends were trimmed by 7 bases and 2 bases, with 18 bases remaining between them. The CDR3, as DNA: TGTGCCAGCAATTTTGTCTTGGGTCTTCCCTACAATGAGCAGTTCTTC. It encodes CASNFVLGLPYNEQFF.

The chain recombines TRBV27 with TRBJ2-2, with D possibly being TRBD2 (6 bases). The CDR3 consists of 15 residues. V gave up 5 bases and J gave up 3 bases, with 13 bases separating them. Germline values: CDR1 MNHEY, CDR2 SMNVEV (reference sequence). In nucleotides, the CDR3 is TGTGCCAGCAGTCCGGGACTGGCTGACACCGGGGAGCTGTTTTTT. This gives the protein CASSPGLADTGELFF.

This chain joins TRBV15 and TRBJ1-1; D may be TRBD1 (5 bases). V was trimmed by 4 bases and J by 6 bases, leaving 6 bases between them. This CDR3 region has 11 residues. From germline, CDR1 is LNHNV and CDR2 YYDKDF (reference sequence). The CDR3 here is CATSTGSEAFF. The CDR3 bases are TGTGCCACCAGCACAGGGTCTGAAGCTTTCTTT. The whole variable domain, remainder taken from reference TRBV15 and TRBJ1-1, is DAMVIQNPRYQVTQFGKPVTLSCSQTLNHNVMYWYQQKSSQAPKLLFHYYDKDFNNEADTPDNFQSRRPNTSFCFLDIRSPGLGDTAMYLCATSTGSEAFFGQGTRLTVV.

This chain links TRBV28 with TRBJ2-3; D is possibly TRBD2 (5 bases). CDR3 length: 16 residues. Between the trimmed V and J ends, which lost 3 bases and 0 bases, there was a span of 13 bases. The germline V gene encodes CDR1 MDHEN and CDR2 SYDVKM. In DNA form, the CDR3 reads TGTGCCAGCAGTTTGAGGGCAGCTGATAGCACAGATACGCAGTATTTT. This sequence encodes CASSLRAADSTDTQYF. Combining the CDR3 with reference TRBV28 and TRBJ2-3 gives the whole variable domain DVKVTQSSRYLVKRTGEKVFLECVQDMDHENMFWYRQDPGLGLRLIYFSYDVKMKEKGDIPEGYSVSREKKERFSLILESASTNQTSMYLCASSLRAADSTDTQYFGPGTRLTVL.

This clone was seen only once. CDR3 sequence: CASIPGGAADSTDTQYF. DNA of the CDR3: TGTGCCAGCATCCCCGGGGGGGCAGCAGATAGCACAGATACGCAGTATTTT. V usage is TRBV11-2 and J usage is TRBJ2-3, with 8 bases fitting TRBD2. The CDR3 has 17 residues. Germline lookup yields CDR1 SGHAT and CDR2 FQNNGV. With V trimmed by 7 bases and J by 0 bases, 12 bases remained unmatched.

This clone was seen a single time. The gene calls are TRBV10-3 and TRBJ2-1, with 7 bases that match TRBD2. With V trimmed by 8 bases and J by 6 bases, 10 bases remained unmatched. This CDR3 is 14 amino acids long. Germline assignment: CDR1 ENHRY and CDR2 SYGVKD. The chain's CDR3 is CAIRGGLDINEQFF. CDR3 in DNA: TGTGCCATCCGGGGCGGACTAGACATCAATGAGCAGTTCTTC.

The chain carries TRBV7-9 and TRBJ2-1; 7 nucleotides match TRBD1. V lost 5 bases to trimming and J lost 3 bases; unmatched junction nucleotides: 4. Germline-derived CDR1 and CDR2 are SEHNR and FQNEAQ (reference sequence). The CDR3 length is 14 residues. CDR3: CASSPRGFYNEQFF. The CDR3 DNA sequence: TGTGCCAGCAGCCCCAGGGGGTTCTACAATGAGCAGTTCTTC.

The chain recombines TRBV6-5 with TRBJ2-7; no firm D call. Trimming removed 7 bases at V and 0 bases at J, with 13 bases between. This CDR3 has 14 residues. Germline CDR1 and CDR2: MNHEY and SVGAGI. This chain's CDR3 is CASTDGKSSYEQYF. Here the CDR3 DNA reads TGTGCCAGCACCGACGGAAAGAGCTCCTACGAGCAGTACTTC.

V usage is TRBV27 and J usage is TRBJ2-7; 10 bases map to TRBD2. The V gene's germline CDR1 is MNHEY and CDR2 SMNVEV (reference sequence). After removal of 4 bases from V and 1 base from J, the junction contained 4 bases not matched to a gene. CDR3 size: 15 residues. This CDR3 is CASSSGLAVSYEQYF. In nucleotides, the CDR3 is TGTGCCAGCAGTTCAGGACTAGCGGTATCCTACGAGCAGTACTTC.

This CDR3 reads CASRKTSGRAYEQYF. The CDR3 region has the DNA TGTGCCAGCAGGAAAACTAGCGGGAGGGCCTACGAGCAGTACTTC. The chain uses TRBV28 and TRBJ2-7; 13 nucleotides match TRBD2. Germline assignment: CDR1 MDHEN and CDR2 SYDVKM. V lost 6 bases and J lost 2; bases outside the gene matches: 4. The CDR3 runs to 15 residues.

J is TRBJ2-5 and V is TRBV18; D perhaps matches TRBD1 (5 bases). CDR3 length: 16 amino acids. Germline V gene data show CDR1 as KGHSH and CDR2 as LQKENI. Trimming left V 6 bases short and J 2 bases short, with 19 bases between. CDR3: CASSPKGSWSQETQYF. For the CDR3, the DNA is TGTGCCAGCTCGCCAAAGGGGTCCTGGTCACAAGAGACCCAGTACTTC.

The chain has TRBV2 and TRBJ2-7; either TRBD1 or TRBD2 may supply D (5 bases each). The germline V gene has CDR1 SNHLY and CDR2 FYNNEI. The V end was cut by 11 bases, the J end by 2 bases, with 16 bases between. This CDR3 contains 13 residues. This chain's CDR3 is CACLTGRTYEQYF. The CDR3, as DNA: TGTGCCTGTCTGACGGGACGGACCTACGAGCAGTACTTC.

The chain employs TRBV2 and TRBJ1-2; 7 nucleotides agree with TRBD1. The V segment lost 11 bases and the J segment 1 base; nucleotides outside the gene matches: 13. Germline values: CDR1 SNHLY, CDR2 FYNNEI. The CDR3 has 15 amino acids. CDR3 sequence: CARDLPRQGNYGYTF. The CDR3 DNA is TGTGCCCGAGATCTACCGCGACAGGGTAACTATGGCTACACCTTC.

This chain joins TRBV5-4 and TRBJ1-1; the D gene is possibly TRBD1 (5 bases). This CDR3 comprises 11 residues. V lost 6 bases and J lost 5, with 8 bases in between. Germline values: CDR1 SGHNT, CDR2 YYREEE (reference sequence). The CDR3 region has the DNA TGTGCCAGCACTGGGGGGACTGAAGCTTTCTTT. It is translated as CASTGGTEAFF.